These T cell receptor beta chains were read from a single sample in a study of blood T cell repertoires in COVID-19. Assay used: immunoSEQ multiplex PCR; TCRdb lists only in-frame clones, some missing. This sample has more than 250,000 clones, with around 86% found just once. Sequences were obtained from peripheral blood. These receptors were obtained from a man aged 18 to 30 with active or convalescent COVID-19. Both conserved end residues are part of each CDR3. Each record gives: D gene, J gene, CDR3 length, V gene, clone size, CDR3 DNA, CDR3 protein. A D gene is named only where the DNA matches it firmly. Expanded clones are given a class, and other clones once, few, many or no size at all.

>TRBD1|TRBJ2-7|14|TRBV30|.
TGTGCCTGGACCTCGGGACAGGGGATATACGAGCAGTACTTC
CAWTSGQGIYEQYF
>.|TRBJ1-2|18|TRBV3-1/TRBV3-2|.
TGTGCCAGCAGCCAACCCCTCTTTCAGGGACACGGAGACTATGGCTACACCTTC
CASSQPLFQGHGDYGYTF
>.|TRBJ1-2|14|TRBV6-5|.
TGTGCCAGCAGTTATCGGGGCGGGACCTATGGCTACACCTTC
CASSYRGGTYGYTF
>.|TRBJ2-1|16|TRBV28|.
TGTGCCAGCAGTTCTTATCCTCTCAGCTCCTACAATGAGCAGTTCTTC
CASSSYPLSSYNEQFF
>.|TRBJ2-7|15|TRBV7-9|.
TGTGCCAGCAGCTTACAAGGAGGGGCCGCCTACGAGCAGTACTTC
CASSLQGGAAYEQYF
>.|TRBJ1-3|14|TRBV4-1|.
TGCGCCAGCAGCCAACAGGGATCTGGAAACACCATATATTTT
CASSQQGSGNTIYF
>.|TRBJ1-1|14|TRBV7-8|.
TGTGCCAGCAGCTTACAGGGTGCTGGCACTGAAGCTTTCTTT
CASSLQGAGTEAFF
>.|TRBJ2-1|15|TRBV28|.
TGTGCCAGCAGTTCACCCCAAGGCCCTAGGGGTGAGCAGTTCTTC
CASSSPQGPRGEQFF
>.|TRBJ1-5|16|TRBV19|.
TGTGCCAGTAGTTCTCCGGGGAAAGGGATTAGGCAGCCCCAGCATTTT
CASSSPGKGIRQPQHF
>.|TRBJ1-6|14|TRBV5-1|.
TGCGCCAGCAGCCTACAGGGCCCCCATTCACCCCTCCACTTT
CASSLQGPHSPLHF
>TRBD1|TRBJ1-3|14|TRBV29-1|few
TGCAGCGCCGCGACAGGGGGCCTTGGAAACACCATATATTTT
CSAATGGLGNTIYF
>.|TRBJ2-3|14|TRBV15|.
TGTGCCACCAGCAGAGTAATAGCGGCAGATACGCAGTATTTT
CATSRVIAADTQYF
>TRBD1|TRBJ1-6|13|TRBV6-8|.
TGTGCCAGCAGTGACCGACAGGGTTCACCCCTCCACTTT
CASSDRQGSPLHF
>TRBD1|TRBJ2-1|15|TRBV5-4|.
TGTGCCAGCAGCTTGGACAGGGGCTCCTACAATGAGCAGTTCTTC
CASSLDRGSYNEQFF
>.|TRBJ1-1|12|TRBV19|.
TGTGCCAGTAGTGGTCTGGCCACTGAAGCTTTCTTT
CASSGLATEAFF
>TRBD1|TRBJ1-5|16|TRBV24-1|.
TGTGCCACCAGCGAGGGAGGGGGACAGGTTTATCAGCCCCAGCATTTT
CATSEGGGQVYQPQHF
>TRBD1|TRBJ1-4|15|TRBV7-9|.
TGTGCCAGCAGCTTAGCGCGGACAGGGCGTGAAAAACTGTTTTTT
CASSLARTGREKLFF
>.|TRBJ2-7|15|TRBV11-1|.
TGTGCCAGCAGCCAGTACGAGCGGAGCTCCTACGAGCAGTACTTC
CASSQYERSSYEQYF
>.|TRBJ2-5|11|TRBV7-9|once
TGTGCCAGCATCAGGCAGGAGACCCAGTACTTC
CASIRQETQYF
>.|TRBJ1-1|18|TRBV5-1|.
TGCGCCAGCAGTGAGGGTGTACAGACCGGAGTTGTGGACACTGAAGCTTTCTTT
CASSEGVQTGVVDTEAFF
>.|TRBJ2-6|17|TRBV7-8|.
TGTGCCAGCAGCTCAGAGGGCCAATTCTCTGGGGCCAACGTCCTGACTTTC
CASSSEGQFSGANVLTF
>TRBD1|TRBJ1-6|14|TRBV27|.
TGTGCCAGCAGTCCCGGGACAGGGAATTCACCCCTCCACTTT
CASSPGTGNSPLHF
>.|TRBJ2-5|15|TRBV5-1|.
TGCGCCAGCAGCTTGGGAACAGGCCAAAAAGAGACCCAGTACTTC
CASSLGTGQKETQYF
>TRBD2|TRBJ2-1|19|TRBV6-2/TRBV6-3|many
TGTGCCAGCAGTTCCCTAGCGGCTAGCGGGAGTAGTAACAAGAATGAGCAGTTCTTC
CASSSLAASGSSNKNEQFF
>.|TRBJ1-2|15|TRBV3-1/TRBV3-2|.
TGTGCCAGCAAGACGGGGGGGGCCCATAACTATGGCTACACCTTC
CASKTGGAHNYGYTF
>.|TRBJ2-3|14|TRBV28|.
TGTGCCAGCAGGAACGGGTGGAGTACAGATACGCAGTATTTT
CASRNGWSTDTQYF
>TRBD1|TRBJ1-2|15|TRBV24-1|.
TGTGCCACCAGATGGGCAGGGGGCGCGAGGGATGGCTACACCTTC
CATRWAGGARDGYTF
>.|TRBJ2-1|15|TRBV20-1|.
TGCAGTGCTAGTTTACTAGGTTTTGGATACAATGAGCAGTTCTTC
CSASLLGFGYNEQFF
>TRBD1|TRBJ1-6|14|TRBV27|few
TGTGCCAGCAGTACCGACAGGGGGAATTCACCCCTCCACTTT
CASSTDRGNSPLHF
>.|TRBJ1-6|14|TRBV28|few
TGTGCCAGCAGTTTGGGGGGGCAGGGTTCACCCCTCCACTTT
CASSLGGQGSPLHF
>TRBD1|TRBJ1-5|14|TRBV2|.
TGTGCCAGCAGCCGTGGAGGGGGCAGGCAGCCCCAGCATTTT
CASSRGGGRQPQHF
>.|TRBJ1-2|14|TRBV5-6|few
TGTGCCAGCAGCCCTATAGTGGTAGACTATGGCTACACCTTC
CASSPIVVDYGYTF
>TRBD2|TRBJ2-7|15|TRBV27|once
TGTGCCAGCAGTAAGACTAGCGGGAGTATCCACGAGCAGTACTTC
CASSKTSGSIHEQYF
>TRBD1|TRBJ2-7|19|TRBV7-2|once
TGTGCCAGCAGCTTATCCACCTACCACGACAGGGGACGGAAGTACGAGCAGTACTTC
CASSLSTYHDRGRKYEQYF
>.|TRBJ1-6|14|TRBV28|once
TGTGCCAGCTCCTCCCCTGAGGTTAATTCACCCCTCCACTTT
CASSSPEVNSPLHF
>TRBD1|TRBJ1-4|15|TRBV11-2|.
TGTGCCAGCAGCGTATGGAAACAGGGGGTATCGGAACTGTTTTTT
CASSVWKQGVSELFF
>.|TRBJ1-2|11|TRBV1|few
TGCACCAGCAGGGAGACTCGAGGCTACACCTTC
CTSRETRGYTF
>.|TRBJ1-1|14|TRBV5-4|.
TGTGCCAGCAGCCCTTTACCCGGTAACACTGAAGCTTTCTTT
CASSPLPGNTEAFF
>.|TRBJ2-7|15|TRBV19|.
TGTGCCAGTCCCCAGGGGGGCCTCCCTACGCGGGAGCAGTACTTC
CASPQGGLPTREQYF
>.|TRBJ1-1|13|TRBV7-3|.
TGTGCCAGCAGCTTATCTCTGAACACTGAAGCTTTCTTT
CASSLSLNTEAFF
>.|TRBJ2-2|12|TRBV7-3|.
TGTGCCAGCAGCTTTTTAATGGGGGAGCTGTTTTTT
CASSFLMGELFF
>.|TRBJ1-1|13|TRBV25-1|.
TGTGCCAGCAGTGAACTGGGCACGCGACGGGCTTTCTTT
CASSELGTRRAFF
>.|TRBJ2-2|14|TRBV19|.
TGTGCCAGCGCGCTATCCCGAGGGACCGGGGAGCTGTTTTTT
CASALSRGTGELFF
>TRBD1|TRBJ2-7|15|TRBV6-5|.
TGTGCCAGCAGTTCCGGGACAGGGAAGATGTACGAGCAGTACTTC
CASSSGTGKMYEQYF
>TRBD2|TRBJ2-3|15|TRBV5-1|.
TGCGCCAGCAGGGGAGCGGGACTAGCGCCAGATACGCAGTATTTT
CASRGAGLAPDTQYF
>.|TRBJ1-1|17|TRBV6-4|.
TGTGCCAGCAGATCGAAGAGGGTGGCACGTCGGGAATCTGAAGCTTTCTTT
CASRSKRVARRESEAFF
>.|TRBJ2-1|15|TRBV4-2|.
TGTGCCAGCAGCCAAGAAAGAGGGGGAAACAATGAGCAGTTCTTC
CASSQERGGNNEQFF
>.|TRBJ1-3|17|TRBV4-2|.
TGTGCCAGCAGCCACACGACTCGGGGATTGTCTGGAAACACCATATATTTT
CASSHTTRGLSGNTIYF
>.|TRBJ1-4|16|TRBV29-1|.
TGCAGCGTTGAAGAATCGTGGTTCGGGACTAATGAAAAACTGTTTTTT
CSVEESWFGTNEKLFF
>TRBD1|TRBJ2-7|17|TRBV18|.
TGTGCCAGCTCACCTGGGACAGGGAGGGAGGGACTCTACGAGCAGTACTTC
CASSPGTGREGLYEQYF
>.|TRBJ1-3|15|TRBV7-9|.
TGTGCCAGCAGCTTATTTAACAGTGCTGGAAACACCATATATTTT
CASSLFNSAGNTIYF
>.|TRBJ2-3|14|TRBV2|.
TGTGCCAGCAATCCGGCCGGGTGGTCAGATACGCAGTATTTT
CASNPAGWSDTQYF